This record looks at one TCR beta chain sequence and its context. Method: immunoSEQ multiplex PCR; TCRdb's copy keeps in-frame clones and lacks some. The sample contains 150,000 to 200,000 clones, around 80% of which appear only once. These data originate in a study of blood T cell repertoires in COVID-19. Whole-study context: The cDNA or gDNA used as material had been derived from T cells, B-cell-depleted T cells, or PBMCs.

From germline, CDR1 is KGHSH and CDR2 LQKENI. The CDR3 consists of 15 residues. Trimming removed 0 bases from V and 3 bases from J, with 12 bases in between. This chain links TRBV18 with TRBJ2-7, with D maybe TRBD1 (7 bases). This sequence originates from a woman older than 75 with active or convalescent COVID-19. Sequencing input: peripheral blood. The DNA for the CDR3 is TGTGCCAGCTCACCACCGAGGAGGGACAGCTACGAGCAGTACTTC. Its protein product is CASSPPRRDSYEQYF.